The present entry profiles one TCR beta chain with its context. Its antigen is unknown. Trimming took off 5 bases at V and 2 bases at J, with 14 bases between the two ends. The CDR3 has 15 residues. Germline V lookup: CDR1 SGHTA, CDR2 FQGTGA. This entry comes from a study of vaccination effects on CD4 cells after COVID-19. Within the ViraFEST assay, antigen-specific CD4+ T cells underwent expansion with viral peptide pools prior to sequencing. Subsequent to a culture period of more than 8 days, CD4+ T cells were isolated. In the vaccine recipients, nucleocapsid antibodies were negative and there was no prior SARS-CoV-2 infection. Clones were read by immunoSEQ multiplex PCR, and TCRdb kept only the in-frame ones, dropping some. Altogether about 73,000 clones are present, roughly 74% being singletons, with the ten largest covering 2.5% to 3%. General study points: Sampling in the study covered few convalescent patients and included no early post-infection timepoints.

The sample was CD4+ T cells from PBMCs cultured with HCoV-NL63 spike peptides, taken before COVID-19 vaccination. The chain recombines TRBV7-3 with TRBJ2-3; D is possibly TRBD2 (6 bases). The clonotype was recovered from a human donor who received a COVID-19 vaccine. The CDR3 here is CASSLLSGSTDTQYF. CDR3 sequence (DNA): TGTGCCAGCAGCCTGCTTAGCGGATCCACAGATACGCAGTATTTT.